Presented here are 20 T cell receptor beta chains from one specimen sequenced in a study of shared clonotypes between healthy human individuals. The table came from immunoSEQ multiplex PCR; TCRdb's copy has only in-frame clones and leaves some out. Of 1.5 million to 1.9 million clones listed, nearly 99% are singletons. Sample: naive CD4+ T cells sorted from blood. As to subset: CD45RA+ positively selected. Source of these receptors: a man aged 25 to 40 in good health.

This chain links TRBV28 with TRBJ1-4, with D maybe TRBD1 (5 bases). V gave up 3 bases and J gave up 4 bases, with 9 bases separating them. The germline gives CDR1 MDHEN, CDR2 SYDVKM. The CDR3 runs 14 residues. The CDR3 spells CASSLGGYNEKLFF. In DNA form, the CDR3 reads TGTGCCAGCAGTTTGGGGGGGTATAATGAAAAACTGTTTTTT.

The chain carries TRBV28 and TRBJ2-5; 8 nucleotides align to TRBD2. Germline CDR1 and CDR2: MDHEN and SYDVKM. This CDR3 is built from 16 residues. Trimming cost V 6 bases and J 3 bases; bases outside gene matches: 12. The CDR3 DNA follows: TGTGCCAGCAGCTTAAGCCCGGGACTAGGCAAAGAGACCCAGTACTTC. Protein product: CASSLSPGLGKETQYF.

The rearrangement links TRBV15 to TRBJ1-5, with 7 positions matching TRBD1. V lost 1 base, J lost 10 bases, and 10 bases stayed unmatched. Per germline, CDR1 LNHNV and CDR2 YYDKDF (reference sequence). The CDR3 extends over 15 amino acids. The CDR3 DNA reads as TGTGCCACCAGCAGAGGATGGACAGGCCCGGACCCCCAGCATTTT. It specifies CATSRGWTGPDPQHF.

This rearrangement joins TRBV5-6 to TRBJ2-1; 11 bases agree with TRBD1. V trimming: 5 bases; J trimming: 1 base; junction bases outside the gene matches: 11. Germline V lookup: CDR1 SGHDT, CDR2 YYEEEE. There are 18 residues in the CDR3. This chain's CDR3 is CASSSPKDRGPSYNEQFF. The CDR3 DNA is TGTGCCAGCAGTTCCCCGAAGGACAGGGGGCCTTCCTACAATGAGCAGTTCTTC.

V usage is TRBV6-1 and J usage is TRBJ2-7; the match to TRBD2 covers 9 bases. The junction had 9 bases not matched to a gene; V was cut back by 4 bases and J by 2 bases. There are 16 residues in the CDR3. Per the germline V gene, CDR1 is MNHNS and CDR2 is SASEGT. This CDR3 is CASSGLAGTRTYEQYF. The DNA for the CDR3 is TGTGCCAGCAGTGGTCTAGCGGGAACCAGAACCTACGAGCAGTACTTC.

This CDR3 reads CASSTLLAAAAGNTIYF. For the CDR3, the DNA is TGTGCCAGTAGTACCCTTTTGGCGGCCGCTGCTGGAAACACCATATATTTT. This chain uses TRBV19 with TRBJ1-3; D is uncertain. CDR3 length equals 17 residues. V lost 4 bases and J lost 2, with 18 bases in between. In germline, CDR1 is LNHDA, CDR2 SQIVND (reference sequence).

The chain is built from TRBV19 and TRBJ1-1, with D tentatively TRBD1 (5 bases). CDR3 length: 11 amino acids. V lost 8 bases to trimming and J lost 5 bases, with 9 bases between them. The germline CDR1 and CDR2 sequences are LNHDA and SQIVND (reference sequence). In DNA form, the CDR3 reads TGTGCCAGTGGACATCGAACTGAAGCTTTCTTT. Its translation: CASGHRTEAFF.

With respect to this clone: The sample contains more than one DNA sequence encoding this CDR3. The chain is built from TRBV5-1 and TRBJ1-5, with 11 bases fitting TRBD1. Trimming removed 4 bases from V and 4 bases from J; junction bases left unmatched: 4. The CDR3 is made up of 15 amino acids. Germline V gene lookup returns CDR1 SGHRS and CDR2 YFSETQ. The CDR3 nucleotides are TGCGCCAGCAGCCCCGGGACAGGGGGGAATCAGCCCCAGCATTTT. Translating gives CASSPGTGGNQPQHF.

Comment on this clone: The same CDR3 is also encoded by other DNA sequences in this sample. CDR3 sequence (DNA): TGCGCCAGCAGCTTGGGAGAAAGCACAGATACGCAGTATTTT. The encoded protein is CASSLGESTDTQYF. The chain links TRBV5-1 to TRBJ2-3, with unresolved D. The germline V and J ends were trimmed by 0 bases and 0 bases, with 5 bases remaining between them. CDR3 length: 14 amino acids. CDR1 is SGHRS and CDR2 is YFSETQ in the germline V gene.

The CDR3 here is CASSVVGRAQETQYF. In DNA form, the CDR3 reads TGTGCCAGCAGCGTAGTCGGGAGAGCTCAAGAGACCCAGTACTTC. The V and J genes are TRBV9 and TRBJ2-5; possible D gene TRBD2, 6 bases. V lost 0 bases and J 2 bases, leaving 11 bases between the germline ends. Germline CDR1 and CDR2: SGDLS and YYNGEE. The length of the CDR3 is 15 residues. Together with reference TRBV9 and TRBJ2-5, the CDR3 gives the full variable domain: DSGVTQTPKHLITATGQRVTLRCSPRSGDLSVYWYQQSLDQGLQFLIQYYNGEERAKGNILERFSAQQFPDLHSELNLSSLELGDSALYFCASSVVGRAQETQYFGPGTRLLVL.

V is TRBV28 and J is TRBJ2-7; 16 nucleotides match TRBD2. Germline V gives CDR1 MDHEN, CDR2 SYDVKM. The CDR3 is 17 residues long. The V segment lost 4 bases and the J segment 2 bases; nucleotides outside the gene matches: 5. The CDR3 coding sequence is TGTGCCAGCAGTTCCTCGGGACTAGCGGGAGGGCCCTACGAGCAGTACTTC. Its protein is CASSSSGLAGGPYEQYF.

This clone was counted a single time. The chain carries TRBV5-1 and TRBJ2-1; D assignment may be TRBD1 or TRBD2 (5 bases each). The germline V gene encodes CDR1 SGHRS and CDR2 YFSETQ. The V end was cut by 0 bases, the J end by 4 bases, with 17 bases between. The CDR3 consists of 17 residues. The CDR3 coding sequence is TGCGCCAGCAGCTTGGAGAGGGCAGGGAACGTATACAATGAGCAGTTCTTC. It specifies CASSLERAGNVYNEQFF.

This chain joins TRBV7-6 and TRBJ2-7; 10 bases agree with TRBD2. V lost 0 bases, J lost 3 bases, and 5 bases stayed unmatched. Germline values: CDR1 SGHVS, CDR2 FNYEAQ. This CDR3 has 16 amino acids. The CDR3 protein is CASSLALSGRFYEQYF. The DNA of the CDR3 is TGTGCCAGCAGCTTAGCCCTTAGCGGGAGGTTCTACGAGCAGTACTTC.

The chain has TRBV5-6 and TRBJ1-5; D call uncertain. With 4 bases removed from V and 0 bases from J, the gap between germline ends came to 14 bases. Germline lookup yields CDR1 SGHDT and CDR2 YYEEEE. The CDR3 has 16 residues. The CDR3 protein is CASSTFGVYSNQPQHF. DNA of the CDR3: TGTGCCAGCAGCACCTTCGGGGTTTATAGCAATCAGCCCCAGCATTTT.

With regard to this clone: The junction shows a germline mismatch at one end, possibly a read error. The chain employs TRBV28 and TRBJ1-1; 12 bases are a match to TRBD1. The CDR3 runs 13 residues. CDR1 is MDHEN and CDR2 is SYDVKM in the germline V gene. The CDR3 is CASSLPGTGGLLF. The CDR3 coding sequence is TGTGCCAGCAGTTTACCTGGGACAGGGGGCTTACTATTT.

Points on this clone: Other DNA sequences in this specimen translate into the identical CDR3. CDR3 residues: CASSLGWETQYF. CDR3 bases: TGCGCCAGCAGCTTGGGGTGGGAGACCCAGTACTTC. The rearrangement links TRBV5-1 to TRBJ2-5; D ambiguous. V shed 0 bases and J shed 5 bases, with 5 bases lying between them. From germline, CDR1 is SGHRS and CDR2 YFSETQ. CDR3 length: 12 amino acids.

A remark on this clone: The sample has other DNA sequences that encode this CDR3 too. The chain combines TRBV5-1 with TRBJ2-3; 9 positions match TRBD2. This CDR3 comprises 14 residues. With 0 bases clipped from V and 6 bases from J, the junction kept 2 bases outside the gene matches. Germline loops: CDR1 SGHRS, CDR2 YFSETQ. CDR3 protein: CASSLDSGRDTQYF. In nucleotides, the CDR3 is TGCGCCAGCAGCTTGGACAGCGGGAGGGATACGCAGTATTTT.

About this clone: Other DNA sequences in the sample encode the same CDR3. The V call is TRBV5-1, the J call TRBJ2-5; 10 bases line up with TRBD2. V shed 4 bases, J shed 5 bases, and the junction held 5 bases outside the gene matches. CDR3 size: 14 residues. From germline, CDR1 is SGHRS and CDR2 YFSETQ. The CDR3: CASSPGTSVETQYF. CDR3 DNA sequence: TGCGCCAGCAGCCCTGGGACTAGCGTTGAGACCCAGTACTTC.

This chain connects TRBV6-1 to TRBJ1-1, with D maybe TRBD1 (5 bases). With 4 bases removed from V and 6 bases from J, the gap between germline ends came to 24 bases. This CDR3 is 17 amino acids long. CDR1 is MNHNS and CDR2 is SASEGT in the germline V gene. In DNA, the CDR3 is TGTGCCAGCAGTGTCCCAGGTAGGGCACTGGGAGGGGCTGAAGCTTTCTTT. The encoded protein is CASSVPGRALGGAEAFF.

The chain joins TRBV29-1 to TRBJ2-1, with D tentatively TRBD2 (5 bases). V was shortened by 5 bases and J by 6 bases, with 17 bases between the two germline ends. Germline CDR1 is SQVTM and CDR2 is ANQGSEA. This CDR3 is built from 14 residues. The chain's CDR3 is CSVYDGNGRNEQFF. The CDR3 DNA reads as TGCAGCGTTTACGACGGGAATGGTCGCAATGAGCAGTTCTTC.